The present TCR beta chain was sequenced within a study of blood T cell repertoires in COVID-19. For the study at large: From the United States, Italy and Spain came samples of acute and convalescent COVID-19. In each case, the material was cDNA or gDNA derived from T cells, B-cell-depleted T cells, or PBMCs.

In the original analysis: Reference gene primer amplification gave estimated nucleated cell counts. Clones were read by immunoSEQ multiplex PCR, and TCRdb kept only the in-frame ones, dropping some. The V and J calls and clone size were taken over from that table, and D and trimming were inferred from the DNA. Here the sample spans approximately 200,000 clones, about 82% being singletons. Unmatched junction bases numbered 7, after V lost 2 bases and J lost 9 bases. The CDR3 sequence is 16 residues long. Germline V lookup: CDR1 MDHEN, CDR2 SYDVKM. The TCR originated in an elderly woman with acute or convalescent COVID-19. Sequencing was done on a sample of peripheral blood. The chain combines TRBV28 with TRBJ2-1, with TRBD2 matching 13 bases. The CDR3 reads CASSLVLAGGGGEQFF. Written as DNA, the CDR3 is TGTGCCAGCAGTTTAGTACTAGCGGGAGGGGGGGGTGAGCAGTTCTTC.